This is a list of T cell receptor beta chains from one sample in a study of blood T cell repertoires in COVID-19. Only in-frame clones appear in the TCRdb table, and some are missing; sequencing was by immunoSEQ multiplex PCR. The sample carries 200,000 to 300,000 clones, approximately 86% recorded once. What was sequenced was peripheral blood. The receptors were sampled from an older woman with COVID-19, enrolled during active disease. CDR3s include the opening cysteine and the closing phenylalanine or tryptophan. Expanded clones get a size class; other rows say once, few or many, or leave the size out.

J gene	clone size	V gene	CDR3 protein
TRBJ2-7	.	TRBV19	CASSMRSRDIYEQYF
TRBJ2-1	.	TRBV9	CASSVSQTGLGNEQFF
TRBJ1-4	.	TRBV7-9	CASSPPNRMEKLFF
TRBJ1-2	.	TRBV30	CAWSSGFGGYTF
TRBJ1-1	.	TRBV27	CASIGGLRTEAFF
TRBJ2-3	.	TRBV20-1	CSAPSGITQYF
TRBJ2-2	.	TRBV28	CASSLFSGRSNTGELFF
TRBJ1-6	.	TRBV5-8	CASSLKTWGQGADSPLHF
TRBJ1-4	once	TRBV10-1	CASSEGTANEKLFF
TRBJ2-1	.	TRBV7-9	CASSFHRAEQFF
TRBJ2-2	.	TRBV9	CASSPLAGGSTGELFF
TRBJ2-7	.	TRBV24-1	CATSDSAGPLSNEQYF
TRBJ2-5	.	TRBV5-1	CASSLLGAGGRSETQYF
TRBJ1-4	.	TRBV3-1/TRBV3-2	CASSQAERVGAKLFF
TRBJ1-2	.	TRBV6-2/TRBV6-3	CASSYGGAIGYGYTF
TRBJ2-7	.	TRBV7-2	CASSVGPSGSPYEQYF
TRBJ2-3	.	TRBV24-1	CATSDPIGLAGTDTQYF
TRBJ2-1	.	TRBV18	CASSLDQGTYNEQFF
TRBJ2-1	.	TRBV2	CASTPRGDRAHNEQFF
TRBJ1-1	.	TRBV7-6	CASRALPEVNTEAFF
TRBJ2-7	.	TRBV5-6	CASSFGQGLYEQYF
TRBJ1-1	.	TRBV13	CASSLPSNTEAFF
TRBJ1-1	.	TRBV11-2	CASSLDGRAGVLNTEAFF
TRBJ2-3	.	TRBV10-3	CAISEGLDSTDTQYF
TRBJ1-1	.	TRBV2	CASVAVGHPNTEAFF
TRBJ1-1	.	TRBV19	CASTPPGLPNPQAFF
TRBJ2-7	.	TRBV6-4	CASSDGGTYEQYF
TRBJ2-5	once	TRBV28	CASSGISGVLETQYF
TRBJ1-5	once	TRBV6-6	CASTGGAGNQPQHF
TRBJ1-1	.	TRBV5-1	CASSVTDTEAFF
TRBJ2-7	.	TRBV9	CASSPQGLAGYEQYF
TRBJ1-6	.	TRBV30	CAWTGGASPLHF
TRBJ1-6	.	TRBV5-1	CASSLDGRGALHF
TRBJ2-6	.	TRBV5-6	CASRTIRVGANVLTF
TRBJ2-1	.	TRBV30	CAWAGTGGFNEQFF
TRBJ2-7	.	TRBV18	CASSPPRTSGRSYEQYF
TRBJ1-3	.	TRBV28	CASSFSDSSGNTIYF
TRBJ2-2	.	TRBV7-8	CASSPTGTRNTGELFF
TRBJ2-3	.	TRBV28	CASGRAGTDTQYF